This T cell receptor beta chain was recovered during a study of metastatic and nonmetastatic thyroid tumors (TCRdb year 2020). Background on the whole study: Repertoires from peripheral blood and from tumor or nodule tissue samples of malignant and benign thyroid patients were compared.

No treatment had been received by any patient before thyroid surgery. Using T-cell receptor beta sequencing, the study looked back at clinical samples from patients collected from about 2011 to 2019. Results and caveats for the whole study, not just this receptor: TCR beta diversity was reported as significantly higher in malignant tumors than in benign nodules, in both blood and tumor samples.

Turning to this clone: No cognate antigen has been identified for it. Nothing much larger sits one base from this clone, and base qualities are not available.

CDR1 and CDR2 (SGHTA, FQGTGA) derive from the germline V gene. The CDR3 spans 17 residues, from the cysteine through the phenylalanine. The kept DNA is CDR3 alone, 51 bases in frame from the first base. Germline trimming amounts to 1 base on V and 5 bases on J, with 2 as the count of junction bases outside the gene matches. Libraries were built with PCR. TCRdb names Illumina HiSeq 4000 as the instrument used. High-throughput sequencing was used to profile the CDR3 region of the TCR beta-chain in every patient. The original methods were these. CDR3 differences across clinicopathological groups were used to build a classifier for discriminating distant-metastatic papillary thyroid cancer patients. To measure repertoire diversity the researchers used the Shannon index, while the Morisita-Horn index served to gauge how similar the tumor and blood repertoires were. The public reads were quality trimmed at Q25 with fastp and then assembled into clones with MiXCR by TCRdb, keeping productive beta chains. The V and J calls shown here were made by TCRdb, not taken from the authors' results. Present in this sample are some 19,000 clones, approximately 24% of which were seen just once. 3.3% of the sample belongs to the ten largest clones.

Here the chain combines TRBV7-3 and TRBJ2-2, with 15 bases in between that match TRBD2. The sequence derives from a male donor with papillary thyroid cancer or a benign thyroid nodule (not recorded which). Some clones in this sample may be carry-over from other donors' samples. The source material was blood. The CDR3 reads as follows: CASSLKGTSGRTGELFF. At the DNA level, the sequence is TGTGCCAGCAGCTTAAAGGGGACTAGCGGGAGGACCGGGGAGCTGTTTTTT.